What follows are 30 T cell receptor beta chains derived from one specimen sequenced in a study of T cell responses to AZD1222 COVID-19 vaccine. Clones were sequenced by immunoSEQ multiplex PCR, and TCRdb holds only the in-frame ones, with some missing. There are tens of thousands of clones in the sample; around 82% occur only once, and roughly a fifth lies in the top ten. Specimen: peripheral blood, collected on day 0 of AZD1222 vaccination. These receptors all stem from an adult in good health.

The chain couples TRBV6-5 to TRBJ1-3, with TRBD1 matching 7 bases. Germline trimming cut 8 bases from V and 1 base from J; bases unmatched to any gene: 8. CDR1 is MNHEY and CDR2 is SVGAGI in the germline V gene. This CDR3 spans 15 amino acids. The CDR3 bases are TGTGCCAGCTCCCTCGAGGGACAGTCTGGAAACACCATATATTTT. It encodes CASSLEGQSGNTIYF.

This clone was counted once. This CDR3 reads CATSRWGGAPNTGELFF. In nucleotides, the CDR3 is TGTGCCACCAGCAGATGGGGCGGGGCTCCTAACACCGGGGAGCTGTTTTTT. The chain employs TRBV15 and TRBJ2-2; D is perhaps TRBD2 (6 bases). V lost 2 bases, J lost 2 bases, and 15 bases lay in between. CDR1 is LNHNV and CDR2 is YYDKDF in the germline V gene (reference sequence). CDR3 size: 17 residues.

The chain joins TRBV2 to TRBJ2-3, with 7 bases that match TRBD1. The junction had 8 bases not matched to a gene; V was cut back by 8 bases and J by 0 bases. CDR1 SNHLY and CDR2 FYNNEI come from the germline V gene. The CDR3 loop spans 15 amino acids. CDR3 DNA: TGTGCCAGCCTCTTACAGGGGATTAGCACAGATACGCAGTATTTT. Its protein is CASLLQGISTDTQYF.

The rearrangement joins TRBV3-1 (or the pseudogene TRBV3-2) to TRBJ2-3; 9 nucleotides match TRBD1. The CDR3 has 16 residues. The V gene's germline CDR1 is LGHDT and CDR2 YNNKEL (reference sequence). With V trimmed by 7 bases and J by 6 bases, 14 bases remained unmatched. CDR3 region: CASTKQGAVKEDTQYF. CDR3 in DNA: TGTGCCAGCACCAAACAGGGGGCAGTAAAAGAGGATACGCAGTATTTT.

V is TRBV7-2 and J is TRBJ1-3; TRBD1 might be the D (5 bases). The CDR3 contains 15 residues. Trimming cost V 5 bases and J 2 bases, with 13 bases left between them. Germline-derived CDR1 and CDR2 are SGHTA and FQGNSA. This CDR3 reads CASSQGGGAGNTIYF. As DNA, the CDR3 is TGTGCCAGCAGCCAAGGCGGGGGGGCTGGAAACACCATATATTTT.

The chain recombines TRBV21-1 with TRBJ2-5; TRBD2 was called by the table and not checked on the DNA. TRBV21-1 is deemed a pseudogene. CDR3 size: 16 residues. The CDR3 DNA follows: TGTGCCAGCAGCTCAGGAGGAGCGGGGCCCCAAGAGACCCAGTACTTC. It codes for CASSSGGAGPQETQYF.

This clone was observed a handful of times. The rearrangement joins TRBV4-1 to TRBJ2-7; perhaps TRBD2 as D (6 bases). Germline-derived CDR1 and CDR2 are MGHRA and YSYEKL. The CDR3 length is 17 residues. V gave up 0 bases and J gave up 2 bases, with 17 bases separating them. CDR3 nucleotides: TGCGCCAGCAGCCAAGATCCCCCGACTAGTCCTACCTACGAGCAGTACTTC. Amino acid sequence: CASSQDPPTSPTYEQYF.

The rearrangement joins TRBV2 to TRBJ1-1; 7 nucleotides match TRBD1. The V gene end was trimmed by 10 bases and the J gene end by 5 bases; junction bases not matched to a gene: 10. Germline CDR1 reads SNHLY; CDR2 reads FYNNEI. The CDR3 has 13 amino acids. The DNA for the CDR3 is TGTGCCACAGGGGGGCGAGTTTGGACTGAAGCTTTCTTT. This translates into CATGGRVWTEAFF.

A few counts support this clone. CDR3: CASSVTGFSNQPQHF. The CDR3 nucleotides are TGTGCCAGCAGTGTCACAGGATTTAGCAATCAGCCCCAGCATTTT. The chain has TRBV27 and TRBJ1-5; a possible D gene is TRBD1 (5 bases). CDR3 size: 15 residues. Trimming removed 5 bases at V and 0 bases at J, with 11 bases between. Germline values: CDR1 MNHEY, CDR2 SMNVEV (reference sequence).

This clone came up once. The gene calls are TRBV18 and TRBJ2-7; 7 bases agree with TRBD2. Germline CDR1 is KGHSH and CDR2 is LQKENI. Unmatched junction bases numbered 11, after V lost 2 bases and J lost 1 base. The CDR3 runs 17 residues. CDR3 region: CASSPDLGRGTSYEQYF. As DNA, the CDR3 is TGTGCCAGCTCACCAGACCTGGGGCGGGGGACGTCCTACGAGCAGTACTTC.

V usage is TRBV2 and J usage is TRBJ2-1; D tentatively fits TRBD1 or TRBD2 (5 bases each). V gave up 7 bases and J gave up 5 bases, with 12 bases separating them. From germline, CDR1 is SNHLY and CDR2 FYNNEI. There are 13 residues in the CDR3. The CDR3 nucleotides are TGTGCCAGCATGGGGGTCGTAAACAATGAGCAGTTCTTC. This translates into CASMGVVNNEQFF.

The chain recombines TRBV5-1 with TRBJ1-1; no firm D call. The CDR3 loop spans 13 amino acids. CDR1 is SGHRS, CDR2 YFSETQ, per germline. Trimming removed 4 bases from V and 4 bases from J, with 11 bases in between. The CDR3 DNA follows: TGCGCCAGCAGCCCGGGCGACGGCACTGAAGCTTTCTTT. This encodes CASSPGDGTEAFF.

The J gene is TRBJ1-5, the V gene TRBV12-3 or TRBV12-4; D not certain. Trimming took off 2 bases at V and 7 bases at J, with 9 bases between the two ends. The CDR3 sequence is 13 residues long. CDR3 nucleotide sequence: TGTGCCAGCAGTTTAATCCGAGTCCAGCCCCAGCATTTT. As protein: CASSLIRVQPQHF.

The chain links TRBV4-1 to TRBJ1-5; D uncertain. The CDR3 sequence is 15 residues long. CDR1 MGHRA and CDR2 YSYEKL come from the germline V gene. The V end was cut by 1 base, the J end by 7 bases, with 14 bases between. Here the CDR3 reads CASSQGVQRGQPQHF. The CDR3 DNA sequence: TGCGCCAGCAGCCAAGGGGTACAGAGAGGGCAGCCCCAGCATTTT.

This rearrangement joins TRBV11-3 to TRBJ2-1; the match to TRBD2 covers 8 bases. The ends lost 1 base at V and 6 bases at J; junction bases unmatched: 5. This CDR3 contains 15 residues. Germline loops: CDR1 SGHNT, CDR2 YENEEA. CDR3 sequence (DNA): TGTGCCAGCAGCTTAGGGACTAGCTTTGGCAATGAGCAGTTCTTC. It encodes CASSLGTSFGNEQFF.

V and J are TRBV18 and TRBJ1-1; D is perhaps TRBD1 (6 bases). CDR3 length: 16 residues. Trimming pared 6 bases from V and 1 base from J, leaving 18 bases between. The germline gives CDR1 KGHSH, CDR2 LQKENI. The DNA of the CDR3 is TGTGCCAGCTCGGTCCGAGGGGGGGGTGAGAACACTGAAGCTTTCTTT. Protein product: CASSVRGGGENTEAFF.

The chain couples TRBV25-1 to TRBJ1-6, with 8 positions matching TRBD1. The CDR3 is made up of 14 amino acids. V lost 3 bases, J lost 10 bases, and 5 bases stayed unmatched. Germline values: CDR1 MGHDK, CDR2 SYGVNS. Here the CDR3 DNA reads TGTGCCAGCAGTGACACAGGGGGAGGGTCACCCCTCCACTTT. It translates to CASSDTGGGSPLHF. The full variable domain, with the rest looked up from reference TRBV25-1 and TRBJ1-6, is EADIYQTPRYLVIGTGKKITLECSQTMGHDKMYWYQQDPGMELHLIHYSYGVNSTEKGDLSSESTVSRIRTEHFPLTLESARPSHTSQYLCASSDTGGGSPLHFGNGTRLTVT.

V and J are TRBV7-9 and TRBJ2-5, with D possibly being TRBD1 (5 bases). CDR3 length: 15 residues. Germline-derived CDR1 and CDR2 are SEHNR and FQNEAQ (reference sequence). V gave up 2 bases and J gave up 2 bases, with 12 bases separating them. CDR3 sequence reads: CASSLMGLPQETQYF. CDR3 bases: TGTGCCAGCAGCTTAATGGGGCTGCCTCAAGAGACCCAGTACTTC.

This clone showed up just once. The chain joins TRBV2 to TRBJ2-1; D ambiguous. The CDR3 spans 11 residues. Trimming took 0 bases from V and 8 from J, leaving 2 bases between them. CDR1 is SNHLY and CDR2 is FYNNEI in the germline V gene. The DNA of the CDR3 is TGTGCCAGCAGTGAAGCCCATGAGCAGTTCTTC. Its protein product is CASSEAHEQFF.

The rearrangement uses TRBV19 and TRBJ2-3, with 9 nucleotides matching TRBD2. Trimming cost V 3 bases and J 1 base; bases outside gene matches: 2. The CDR3 is 15 residues long. Germline CDR1 is LNHDA and CDR2 is SQIVND (reference sequence). The CDR3 DNA is TGTGCCAGTAGTATGTCTAGCGGGGGCACAGATACGCAGTATTTT. This translates into CASSMSSGGTDTQYF.

The chain carries TRBV19 and TRBJ1-1; possible D gene TRBD1, 5 bases. Germline V lookup: CDR1 LNHDA, CDR2 SQIVND (reference sequence). The CDR3 spans 13 residues. Deletions cut 8 bases from V and 4 bases from J, with 14 bases between. CDR3 sequence reads: CASGGNGVTEAFF. Written as DNA, the CDR3 is TGTGCCAGTGGGGGAAACGGGGTCACTGAAGCTTTCTTT.

V usage is TRBV19 and J usage is TRBJ2-5; D is ambiguous. Germline V gives CDR1 LNHDA, CDR2 SQIVND (reference sequence). The CDR3 totals 12 residues. V gave up 5 bases and J gave up 4 bases, with 8 bases separating them. CDR3 DNA sequence: TGTGCCAGTAGTTTGACGGGAGAGACCCAGTACTTC. It encodes CASSLTGETQYF.

This chain connects TRBV5-8 to TRBJ1-4; D ambiguous. This CDR3 contains 13 residues. V lost 2 bases, J lost 5 bases, and 7 bases lay in between. CDR1 is SGHTS and CDR2 is YDEGEE in the germline V gene. CDR3 DNA: TGTGCCAGCAGCTTAGGCCGGAATGAAAAACTGTTTTTT. Its protein product is CASSLGRNEKLFF. Based on the CDR3 plus reference TRBV5-8 and TRBJ1-4, the full variable domain is EAGVTQSPTHLIKTRGQQATLRCSPISGHTSVYWYQQALGLGLQFLLWYDEGEERNRGNFPPRFSGRQFPNYSSELNVNALELEDSALYLCASSLGRNEKLFFGSGTQLSVL.

V and J are TRBV27 and TRBJ2-7; D gene ambiguous. Germline V gives CDR1 MNHEY, CDR2 SMNVEV (reference sequence). This CDR3 contains 15 residues. The V and J ends lost 3 bases and 1 base respectively, with 13 bases between them. CDR3 bases: TGTGCCAGCAGTTTTGGGGTTCGAGGTTCCTACGAGCAGTACTTC. Translated: CASSFGVRGSYEQYF.

The rearrangement links TRBV5-1 to TRBJ2-7; D is ambiguous. The V gene lost 5 bases and the J gene lost 0 bases, with 12 bases spanning the gap. The CDR3 is made up of 14 amino acids. Germline CDR1 and CDR2: SGHRS and YFSETQ. Here the CDR3 reads CASRSWISSYEQYF. The CDR3 DNA sequence: TGCGCCAGCAGGTCGTGGATCAGCTCCTACGAGCAGTACTTC.

V gene TRBV5-1 combines with J gene TRBJ2-3, with D unresolved. The CDR3 has 15 amino acids. Germline values: CDR1 SGHRS, CDR2 YFSETQ. V dropped 0 bases and J dropped 0 bases, with 8 bases sitting between them. CDR3 amino acids: CASSLGILSTDTQYF. CDR3 DNA sequence: TGCGCCAGCAGCTTGGGAATCTTGAGCACAGATACGCAGTATTTT.

This rearrangement joins TRBV12-3 or TRBV12-4 to TRBJ1-1; D is possibly TRBD1 (6 bases). The CDR3 spans 13 residues. The ends were cut back, 2 bases at V and 7 bases at J, with 11 bases in the middle. For the CDR3, the DNA is TGTGCCAGCAGTTTACGTAGGGGGGTTGAAGCTTTCTTT. Translating gives CASSLRRGVEAFF.

This clone is a singleton in its sample. The chain couples TRBV30 to TRBJ2-1, with 7 bases matching TRBD2. Germline CDR1 and CDR2: GTSNPN and SVGIG (reference sequence). This CDR3 has 14 amino acids. V was clipped by 3 bases and J by 0 bases; unmatched bases: 2. The CDR3 coding sequence is TGTGCCTGGAGCGCGGGAGCCTCCTACAATGAGCAGTTCTTC. Translated, it gives CAWSAGASYNEQFF.

The chain joins TRBV28 to TRBJ1-2; 9 bases line up with TRBD1. The CDR3 loop spans 14 amino acids. In germline, CDR1 is MDHEN, CDR2 SYDVKM. V lost 3 bases to trimming and J lost 6 bases; unmatched junction nucleotides: 5. The CDR3 region is CASSLGDRENGYTF. CDR3 nucleotide sequence: TGTGCCAGCAGTTTGGGGGACAGGGAAAATGGCTACACCTTC.

The chain joins TRBV5-4 to TRBJ2-3, with 16 bases fitting TRBD2. From germline, CDR1 is SGHNT and CDR2 YYREEE (reference sequence). V lost 4 bases and J lost 0; bases outside the gene matches: 5. The CDR3 totals 18 residues. The CDR3 is CASSPGLAGGRSTDTQYF. CDR3 in DNA: TGTGCCAGCAGCCCGGGACTAGCGGGGGGGAGGAGCACAGATACGCAGTATTTT.